This TCR beta chain was identified during a study of neurological immune-mediated disorders. In the study overall: The disease course was relapsing-remitting in roughly 31 and secondary progressive in about 9% of the roughly 35 multiple sclerosis patients.

PBMCs stored at -80 C, numbering 2 million, were the origin of the unsorted libraries. Germline CDR1 DFQATT, CDR2 SNEGSKA (reference sequence). This CDR3 has 12 residues. The V and J ends lost 3 bases and 7 bases respectively, with 10 bases between them. This clonotype was recorded many times. Antigen specificity is unknown. Whole-study findings and limits: The repertoires of 18 of 34 multiple sclerosis patients were placed by phylogenetic grouping in a single related-CDR3 cluster, which may be a signature.

One entry per CDR3 protein, called by TCRdb with MiXCR from the 5' RACE reads. The data hold about 70,000 distinct CDR3 sequences, with around 5% observed a single time. Sequencing input: PBMCs. This chain connects TRBV20-1 to TRBJ1-5; D uncertain. The receptor comes from an older woman with multiple sclerosis. This CDR3 is CSARGSSQPQHF. The CDR3 nucleotides are TGCAGTGCTAGGGGAAGTAGCCAGCCCCAGCATTTT.